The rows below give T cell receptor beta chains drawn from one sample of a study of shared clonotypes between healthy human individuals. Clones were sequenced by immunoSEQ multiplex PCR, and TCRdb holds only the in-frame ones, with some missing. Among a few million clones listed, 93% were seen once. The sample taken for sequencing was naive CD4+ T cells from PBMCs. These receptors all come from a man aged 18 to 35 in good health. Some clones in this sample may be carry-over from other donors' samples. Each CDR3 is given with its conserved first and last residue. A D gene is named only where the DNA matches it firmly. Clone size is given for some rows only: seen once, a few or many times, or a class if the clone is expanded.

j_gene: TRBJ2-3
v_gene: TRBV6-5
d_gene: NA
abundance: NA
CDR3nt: TGTGCCAGCAGCTCCGCGGGCGCTTCAGATACGCAGTATTTT
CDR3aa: CASSSAGASDTQYF

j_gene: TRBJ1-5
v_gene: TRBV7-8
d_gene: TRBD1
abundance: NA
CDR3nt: TGTGCCAGCAGCTTAGTCGGGACAGGGTATGTGAATCAGCCCCAGCATTTT
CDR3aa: CASSLVGTGYVNQPQHF

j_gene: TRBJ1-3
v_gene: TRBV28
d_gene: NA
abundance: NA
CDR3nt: TGTGCCAGCAGCCCAGACAGGCCCTCTGGAAACACCATATATTTT
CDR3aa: CASSPDRPSGNTIYF

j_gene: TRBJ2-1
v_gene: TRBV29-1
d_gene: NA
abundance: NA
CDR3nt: TGCAGTACAGCTCGAGCTCTCTCCTACAATGAGCAGTTCTTC
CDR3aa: CSTARALSYNEQFF

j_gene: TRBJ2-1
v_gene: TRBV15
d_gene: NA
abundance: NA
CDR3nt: TGTGCCACCAGCAGAGATCCGGGGGAGGACTATCTGTCCTACAATGAGCAGTTCTTC
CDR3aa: CATSRDPGEDYLSYNEQFF

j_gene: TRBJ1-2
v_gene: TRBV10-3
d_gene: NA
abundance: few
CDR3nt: TGTGCCATCAGTGAATTGGTTGGTGGCTACACCTTC
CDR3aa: CAISELVGGYTF

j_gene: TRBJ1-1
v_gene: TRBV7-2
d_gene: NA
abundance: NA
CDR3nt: TGTGCCAGCAGCTTATATTCTCCCATTGAAGCTTTCTTT
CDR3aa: CASSLYSPIEAFF

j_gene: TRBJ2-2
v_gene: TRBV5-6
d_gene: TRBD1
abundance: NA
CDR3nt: TGTGCCAGCAGCTTGCGACAGGGTAGCTTCTCCGCCGGGGAGCTGTTTTTT
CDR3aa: CASSLRQGSFSAGELFF

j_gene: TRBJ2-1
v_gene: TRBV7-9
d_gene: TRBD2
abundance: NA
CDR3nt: TGTGCCAGCAGCTTTCCGGGACTAGCGGACGATGAGCAGTTCTTC
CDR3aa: CASSFPGLADDEQFF

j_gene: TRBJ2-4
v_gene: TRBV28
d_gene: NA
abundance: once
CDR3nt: TGTGCCAGCAGTTTGGAGGGGGTGGCCAAAAACATTCAGTACTTC
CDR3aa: CASSLEGVAKNIQYF

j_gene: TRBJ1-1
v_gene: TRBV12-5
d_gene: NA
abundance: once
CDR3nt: TGTGCTAGTGGTTTGGTACGGGGCAGGGTGAACACTGAAGCTTTCTTT
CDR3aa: CASGLVRGRVNTEAFF

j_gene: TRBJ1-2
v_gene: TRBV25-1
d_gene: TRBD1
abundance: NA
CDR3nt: TGTGCCAGCAGCCGGGACAGCTTAGGCTACACCTTC
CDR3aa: CASSRDSLGYTF

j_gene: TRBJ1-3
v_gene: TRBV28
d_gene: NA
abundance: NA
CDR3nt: TGTGCCGGCGGGACGGACGGAAACACCATATATTTT
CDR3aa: CAGGTDGNTIYF

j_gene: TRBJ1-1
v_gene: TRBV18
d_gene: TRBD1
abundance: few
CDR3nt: TGTGCCACCACCCGGGGGGGACAGTCAAACACTGAAGCTTTCTTT
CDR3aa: CATTRGGQSNTEAFF

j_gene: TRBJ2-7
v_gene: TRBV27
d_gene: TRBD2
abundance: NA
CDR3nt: TGTGCCAGCAGTAGTTATAGCGGGAGAACTTCCTACGAGCAGTACTTC
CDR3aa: CASSSYSGRTSYEQYF

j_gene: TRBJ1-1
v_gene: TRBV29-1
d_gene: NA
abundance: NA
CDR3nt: TGCAGCGTTGCGTCCTTGGGGGGCAACACTGAAGCTTTCTTT
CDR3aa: CSVASLGGNTEAFF

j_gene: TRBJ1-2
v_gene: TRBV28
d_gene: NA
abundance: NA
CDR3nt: TGTGCCAGCAGGCAGGGAATCTATGGCTACACCTTC
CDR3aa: CASRQGIYGYTF

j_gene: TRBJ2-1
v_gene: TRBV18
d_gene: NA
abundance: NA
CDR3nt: TGTGCCAGCTCACCAATGGAGGCATCCTACAATGAGCAGTTCTTC
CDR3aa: CASSPMEASYNEQFF

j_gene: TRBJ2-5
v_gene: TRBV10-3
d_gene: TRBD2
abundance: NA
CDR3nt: TGTGCCATCTCGCGCGGGGGGCCCCAAGAGACCCAGTACTTC
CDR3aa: CAISRGGPQETQYF

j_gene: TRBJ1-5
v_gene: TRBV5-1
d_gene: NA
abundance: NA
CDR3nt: TGCGCCAGCAGCCCGAGCGGGGACACGAATCAGCCCCAGCATTTT
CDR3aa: CASSPSGDTNQPQHF

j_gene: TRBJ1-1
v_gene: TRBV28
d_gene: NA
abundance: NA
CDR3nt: TGTGCCAGCAGTCTATGGGACACCCGAAATGCTTTCTTT
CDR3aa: CASSLWDTRNAFF

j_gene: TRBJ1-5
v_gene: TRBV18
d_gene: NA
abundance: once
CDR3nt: TGTGCCAGCTCAGCGTTCGTGAGGAATAGCAATCAGCCCCAGCATTTT
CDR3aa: CASSAFVRNSNQPQHF

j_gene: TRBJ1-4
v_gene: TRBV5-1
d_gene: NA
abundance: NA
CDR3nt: TGCGCCAGCAGATACGAAACTAATGAAAAACTGTTTTTT
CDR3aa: CASRYETNEKLFF